The 10 T cell receptor beta chains below were found in one sample sequenced in a study of blood T cell repertoires in COVID-19. Method: immunoSEQ multiplex PCR; TCRdb's copy keeps in-frame clones and lacks some. The sample holds around 110,000 clones, 70% to 90% seen once. The sequenced sample consisted of peripheral blood. Source of these receptors: a man younger than 40 with acute or convalescent COVID-19.

On this clone: Different DNA sequences within this sample yield the same CDR3. The chain has TRBV7-2 and TRBJ1-5; 7 positions agree with TRBD1. CDR1 and CDR2 (germline): SGHTA, FQGNSA. Germline trimming cut 3 bases from V and 4 bases from J; bases unmatched to any gene: 3. The CDR3 spans 14 residues. CDR3 residues: CASSLGTANQPQHF. The CDR3 region has the DNA TGTGCCAGCAGCTTGGGGACAGCGAATCAGCCCCAGCATTTT.

The chain recombines TRBV27 with TRBJ1-2; D uncertain. The CDR3 loop spans 13 amino acids. The V gene's germline CDR1 is MNHEY and CDR2 SMNVEV (reference sequence). V lost 7 bases to trimming and J lost 5 bases, with 14 bases between them. The DNA of the CDR3 is TGTGCCAGCACTCCGTCCCCGAGATATGGCTACACCTTC. Its translation is CASTPSPRYGYTF.

The gene calls are TRBV10-3 and TRBJ2-7; TRBD1 is a possible D gene (5 bases). V was trimmed by 3 bases and J by 3 bases, leaving 9 bases between them. Germline V gives CDR1 ENHRY, CDR2 SYGVKD. The CDR3 runs to 13 residues. The CDR3 DNA sequence: TGTGCCATCAGTGACGACAGATTCTACGAGCAGTACTTC. Translation: CAISDDRFYEQYF.

This sequence joins TRBV6-2 or TRBV6-3 and TRBJ1-2, with a possible D match to TRBD1 (6 bases). CDR1 and CDR2 (germline): MNHEY, SVGEGT. This CDR3 is built from 15 residues. The V end was cut by 2 bases, the J end by 3 bases, with 13 bases between. CDR3 in DNA: TGTGCCAGCAGTTACGGCTCGACAGGAGACTATGGCTACACCTTC. Translating gives CASSYGSTGDYGYTF.

The rearrangement links TRBV7-9 to TRBJ2-1; TRBD2 aligns across 7 bases. The germline V gene encodes CDR1 SEHNR and CDR2 FQNEAQ (reference sequence). V dropped 2 bases and J dropped 3; count of bases not matched to a gene: 1. The CDR3 has 14 residues. The CDR3 region is CASSLLAVYNEQFF. In DNA, the CDR3 is TGTGCCAGCAGCTTACTAGCGGTCTACAATGAGCAGTTCTTC.

The rearrangement uses TRBV10-3 and TRBJ1-1, with TRBD1 as a possible D gene (6 bases). The CDR3 consists of 14 residues. Germline V gene lookup returns CDR1 ENHRY and CDR2 SYGVKD. V was trimmed by 4 bases and J by 0 bases, leaving 9 bases between them. CDR3 in amino acids: CAISGGTMNTEAFF. The CDR3 DNA is TGTGCCATCAGTGGGGGGACAATGAACACTGAAGCTTTCTTT.

This chain connects TRBV7-2 to TRBJ2-1; weak D call: TRBD2 (6 bases). The germline V gene has CDR1 SGHTA and CDR2 FQGNSA. V lost 0 bases and J lost 8, with 20 bases in between. There are 17 residues in the CDR3. Here the CDR3 reads CASSLANGPGVIDEQFF. The CDR3 DNA follows: TGTGCCAGCAGCTTAGCGAATGGTCCGGGAGTCATCGATGAGCAGTTCTTC.

This clone was seen only a few times. The chain is built from TRBV2 and TRBJ2-5, with D maybe TRBD2 (6 bases). The CDR3 spans 15 residues. Trimming took 2 bases from V and 3 from J, leaving 13 bases between them. Germline V gene sequence: CDR1 SNHLY, CDR2 FYNNEI. The CDR3 DNA reads TGTGCCAGCAGTGAATGGGTGACGGGGGAAGAGACCCAGTACTTC. This encodes CASSEWVTGEETQYF. Full variable domain (remainder filled in from reference TRBV2 and TRBJ2-5): EPEVTQTPSHQVTQMGQEVILRCVPISNHLYFYWYRQILGQKVEFLVSFYNNEISEKSEIFDDQFSVERPDGSNFTLKIRSTKLEDSAMYFCASSEWVTGEETQYFGPGTRLLVL.

This chain links TRBV19 with TRBJ2-3, with D possibly being TRBD2 (6 bases). Germline V gives CDR1 LNHDA, CDR2 SQIVND (reference sequence). The germline V and J ends were trimmed by 4 bases and 1 base, with 9 bases remaining between them. The length of the CDR3 is 14 residues. In DNA form, the CDR3 reads TGTGCCAGTAGTACCCTAGCGCGCACAGATACGCAGTATTTT. Its protein is CASSTLARTDTQYF.

This chain links TRBV19 with TRBJ1-3; D unclear. The CDR3 is 13 amino acids. V gave up 5 bases and J gave up 0 bases, with 5 bases separating them. CDR1 is LNHDA and CDR2 is SQIVND in the germline V gene (reference sequence). This CDR3 is CASSVGSGNTIYF. CDR3 bases: TGTGCCAGTAGTGTCGGCTCTGGAAACACCATATATTTT.